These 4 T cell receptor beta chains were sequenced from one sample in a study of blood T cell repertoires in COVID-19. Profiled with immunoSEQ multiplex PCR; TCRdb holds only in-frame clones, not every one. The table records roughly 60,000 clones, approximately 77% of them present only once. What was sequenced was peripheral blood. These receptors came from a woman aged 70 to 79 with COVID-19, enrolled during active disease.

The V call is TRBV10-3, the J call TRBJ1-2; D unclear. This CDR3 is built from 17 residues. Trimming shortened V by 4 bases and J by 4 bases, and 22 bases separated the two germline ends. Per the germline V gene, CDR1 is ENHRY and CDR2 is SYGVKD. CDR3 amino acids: CAISVSSAAIRGYGYTF. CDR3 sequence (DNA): TGTGCCATCAGTGTTTCGAGTGCGGCAATCCGGGGCTATGGCTACACCTTC.

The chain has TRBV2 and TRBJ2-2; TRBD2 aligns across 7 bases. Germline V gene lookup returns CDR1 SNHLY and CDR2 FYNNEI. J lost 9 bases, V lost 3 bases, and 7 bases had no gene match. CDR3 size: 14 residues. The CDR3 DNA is TGTGCCAGCAGTGACCAGGGAGGGCGGTGGGAGCTGTTTTTT. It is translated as CASSDQGGRWELFF.

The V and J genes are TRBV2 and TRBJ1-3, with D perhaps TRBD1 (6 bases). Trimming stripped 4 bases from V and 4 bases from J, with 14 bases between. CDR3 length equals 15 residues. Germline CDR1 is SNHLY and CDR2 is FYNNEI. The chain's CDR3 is CASSAGHIRGNTIYF. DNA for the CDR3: TGTGCCAGCAGTGCGGGACATATTAGGGGAAACACCATATATTTT.

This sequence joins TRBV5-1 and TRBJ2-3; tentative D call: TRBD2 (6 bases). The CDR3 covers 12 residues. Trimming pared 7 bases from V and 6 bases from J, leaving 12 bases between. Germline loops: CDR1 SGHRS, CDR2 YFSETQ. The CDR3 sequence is CASSLEGDTQYF. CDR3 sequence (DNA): TGCGCCAGCTCCTTGGAGGGGGATACGCAGTATTTT.